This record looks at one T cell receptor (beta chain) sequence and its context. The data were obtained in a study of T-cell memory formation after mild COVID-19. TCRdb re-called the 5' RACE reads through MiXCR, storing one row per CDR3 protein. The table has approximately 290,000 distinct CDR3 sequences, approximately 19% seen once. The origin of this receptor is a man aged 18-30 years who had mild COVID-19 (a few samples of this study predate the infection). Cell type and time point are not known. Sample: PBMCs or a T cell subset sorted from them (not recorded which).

The DNA for the CDR3 is TGTGCCAGCAGCCCGACTAGCGGGGGGTTCTACGAGCAGTACTTC. Protein product: CASSPTSGGFYEQYF. The chain is built from TRBV7-8 and TRBJ2-7; 13 positions agree with TRBD2. Germline CDR1 reads SGHVS; CDR2 reads FQNEAQ. The CDR3 runs 15 residues. The junction had 4 bases not matched to a gene; V was cut back by 5 bases and J by 3 bases.